The sequence of this TCR beta chain was determined in a study of early T cells in non-severe SARS-CoV-2 infection. The CDR3 spans 16 residues. Germline values: CDR1 MNHEY, CDR2 SVGEGT. J gave up 4 bases and V 5 bases, and 6 bases lay outside the gene matches. TCRdb used MiXCR to reprocess the 5' RACE reads, holding one entry per CDR3 protein. The data show about 27,000 distinct CDR3 sequences, around 5% seen once. This clonotype showed up many times. J is TRBJ2-2 and V is TRBV6-2 or TRBV6-3; 11 bases match TRBD2. Sequencing was performed on whole blood. The sequence came from an adult who was a healthcare worker with PCR-confirmed SARS-CoV-2 infection or an uninfected control (not recorded which). The CDR3 region is CASSPRLAGSTGELFF. The CDR3 bases are TGTGCCAGCAGTCCCCGACTAGCGGGAAGCACCGGGGAGCTGTTTTTT.